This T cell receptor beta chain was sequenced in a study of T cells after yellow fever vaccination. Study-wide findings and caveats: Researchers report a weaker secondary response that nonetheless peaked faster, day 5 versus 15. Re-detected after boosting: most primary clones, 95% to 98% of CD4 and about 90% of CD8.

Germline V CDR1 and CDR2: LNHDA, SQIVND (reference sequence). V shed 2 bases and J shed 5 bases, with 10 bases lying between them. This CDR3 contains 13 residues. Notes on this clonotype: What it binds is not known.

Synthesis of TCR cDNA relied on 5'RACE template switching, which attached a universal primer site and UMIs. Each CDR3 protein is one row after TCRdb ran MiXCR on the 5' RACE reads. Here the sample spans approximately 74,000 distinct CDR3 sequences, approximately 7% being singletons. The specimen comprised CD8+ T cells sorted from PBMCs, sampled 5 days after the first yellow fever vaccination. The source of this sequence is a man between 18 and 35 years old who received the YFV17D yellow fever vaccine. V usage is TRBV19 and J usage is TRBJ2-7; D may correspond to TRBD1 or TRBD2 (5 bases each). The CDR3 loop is CASSIRVGDEQYF. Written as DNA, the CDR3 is TGTGCCAGTAGTATACGGGTGGGGGACGAGCAGTACTTC.